This T cell receptor beta chain was identified during a study of cytomegalovirus exposure and HLA in healthy donors. Study in general: Earlier, 110 million or so unique TCR beta sequences were recovered from about 200 million T cells by an analysis.

As regards this clone: Its specificity is unknown.

The PCR had 60 Vbeta and 13 Jbeta primers. Profiling relied on immunoSEQ multiplex PCR, and the TCRdb table lists in-frame clones only, not all of them. The sample's table shows approximately 110,000 clones. Germline V gene lookup returns CDR1 MDHEN and CDR2 SYDVKM. Trimming took off 3 bases at V and 5 bases at J, with 16 bases between the two ends. CDR3 length equals 15 residues. It was healthy bone marrow donors who served as donors. Study results and caveats: The listing of roughly 160 TCR beta chains classed them as cytomegalovirus-associated. Later analysis showed TCR association rates varying by HLA locus, highest for DRB1 and lowest for HLA-C.

This rearrangement joins TRBV28 to TRBJ1-1; D uncertain. The sample taken for sequencing was PBMCs. This TCR was recovered from a man aged 35-49 years in good health and CMV-seropositive. The CDR3, as DNA: TGTGCCAGCAGTTTGGGTTCGGGGTTTAGGACTGAAGCTTTCTTT. Protein sequence: CASSLGSGFRTEAFF. Full variable domain (remainder filled in from reference TRBV28 and TRBJ1-1): DVKVTQSSRYLVKRTGEKVFLECVQDMDHENMFWYRQDPGLGLRLIYFSYDVKMKEKGDIPEGYSVSREKKERFSLILESASTNQTSMYLCASSLGSGFRTEAFFGQGTRLTVV.